These T cell receptor beta chains were read from a single sample in a study of identical twins. Via MiXCR, TCRdb re-called the 5' RACE reads, giving one row per CDR3 protein. Of a few hundred thousand distinct CDR3 sequences in the sample, approximately 10% are singletons; the top ten hold approximately 9.3%. Sequenced input: naive T cells sorted from blood. The source is a woman between 50 and 59 years old in good health. CDR3s include the opening cysteine and the closing phenylalanine or tryptophan. A D gene is named only where the DNA matches it firmly. Expanded clones get a size class; other rows say once, few or many, or leave the size out.

TRBJ2-1 TRBV5-1 . . CASRLESYNEQFF TGCGCCAGCAGGTTAGAATCCTACAATGAGCAGTTCTTC
TRBJ1-2 TRBV5-1 TRBD1 few CASSFGQGDPYGYTF TGCGCCAGCAGCTTCGGACAGGGGGATCCCTATGGCTACACCTTC
TRBJ2-7 TRBV12-3/TRBV12-4 . . CASSFRWSRGSFEQYF TGTGCCAGCAGTTTTAGGTGGTCCAGGGGATCCTTCGAGCAGTACTTC
TRBJ2-2 TRBV3-1 TRBD2 . CASTPGLAGDDTGELFF TGTGCCAGCACCCCGGGACTAGCGGGAGACGACACCGGGGAGCTGTTTTTT
TRBJ2-1 TRBV7-2 TRBD2 few CASSLLAGGNGEQFF TGTGCCAGCAGCTTACTAGCGGGGGGTAATGGTGAGCAGTTCTTC
TRBJ2-1 TRBV12-3/TRBV12-4 . many CASTGVREQFF TGTGCCAGCACCGGGGTGCGTGAGCAGTTCTTC
TRBJ1-1 TRBV30 . once CAWSVQRNTEAFF TGTGCCTGGAGTGTACAGAGAAACACTGAAGCTTTCTTT
TRBJ2-1 TRBV12-3/TRBV12-4 . few CASTWRAYNEQFF TGTGCCAGCACCTGGAGGGCCTACAATGAGCAGTTCTTC
TRBJ2-4 TRBV29-1 . many CSVSSHGVRNIQYF TGCAGCGTTTCTTCCCACGGGGTGAGAAACATTCAGTACTTC
TRBJ2-5 TRBV6-5 . . CASSYSSRGAWETQYF TGTGCCAGCAGTTACTCCTCGAGGGGCGCTTGGGAGACCCAGTACTTC
TRBJ2-7 TRBV5-1 TRBD2 few CASSLTAGGSYEQYF TGCGCCAGCAGCCTGACAGCGGGAGGGTCCTACGAGCAGTACTTC
TRBJ2-7 TRBV20-1 . few CSASKGSGAYEQYF TGCAGTGCTAGCAAGGGATCAGGGGCTTACGAGCAGTACTTC
TRBJ2-3 TRBV7-9 . few CASCPSDSPGADTQYF TGTGCCAGCTGTCCCTCTGACAGTCCCGGGGCAGATACGCAGTATTTT
TRBJ2-1 TRBV14 . . CASSQEWGERSYNEQFF TGTGCCAGCAGCCAAGAATGGGGCGAGAGGTCCTACAATGAGCAGTTCTTC
TRBJ2-3 TRBV29-1 . many CSVDWGFTDTQYF TGCAGCGTTGATTGGGGCTTCACAGATACGCAGTATTTT
TRBJ2-3 TRBV5-1 . . CASSHPPATVQEDTQYF TGCGCCAGCAGCCACCCCCCGGCTACCGTCCAGGAAGATACGCAGTATTTT
TRBJ2-3 TRBV27 . few CASRLTITVTDTQYF TGTGCCAGCAGGCTTACAATTACAGTAACAGATACGCAGTATTTT
TRBJ2-3 TRBV20-1 . many CSAPRSQLVTDTQYF TGCAGTGCTCCGCGCTCCCAGTTGGTCACAGATACGCAGTATTTT
TRBJ2-2 TRBV4-2 . . CASSQEGVRSGELFF TGTGCCAGCAGCCAAGAGGGCGTCAGATCCGGGGAGCTGTTTTTT
TRBJ2-7 TRBV4-2 TRBD2 many CASSQEASGSYEQYF TGTGCCAGCAGCCAAGAGGCTAGCGGGAGTTACGAGCAGTACTTC
TRBJ2-1 TRBV21-1 . few CASARDEQFF TGTGCCAGCGCCAGAGATGAGCAGTTCTTC
TRBJ2-2 TRBV5-1 . many CASSPLMDTGELFF TGCGCCAGCAGCCCTCTGATGGACACCGGGGAGCTGTTTTTT
TRBJ1-5 TRBV5-1 . many CASSLGAVSNQPQHF TGCGCCAGCAGCTTGGGAGCAGTTAGCAATCAGCCCCAGCATTTT
TRBJ2-7 TRBV27 . . CASSPVLAGPSYEQYF TGTGCCAGCAGTCCCGTCCTGGCGGGGCCCTCCTACGAGCAGTACTTC
TRBJ2-2 TRBV9 TRBD1 few CASSVVSRGQGGELFF TGTGCCAGCAGCGTAGTCAGCAGGGGGCAGGGCGGGGAGCTGTTTTTT
TRBJ2-1 TRBV12-3/TRBV12-4 . . CASSYSRTRSYEQFF TGTGCCAGCAGTTACTCCCGAACTCGGAGCTATGAGCAGTTCTTC
TRBJ1-2 TRBV11-3 TRBD1 once CASSLGDRTREDYGYTF TGTGCCAGCAGCTTAGGGGACAGAACAAGGGAGGACTATGGCTACACCTTC
TRBJ2-1 TRBV5-1 TRBD2 many CASSLALAGSARNEQFF TGCGCCAGCAGCTTGGCCCTAGCGGGATCGGCTCGCAATGAGCAGTTCTTC
TRBJ2-1 TRBV4-1 . . CASSHPGQTPHEQFF TGCGCCAGCAGCCATCCGGGCCAAACCCCCCATGAGCAGTTCTTC
TRBJ2-1 TRBV7-9 TRBD2 . CASSWTSGNLYNEQFF TGTGCCAGCAGTTGGACTAGCGGGAACCTGTACAATGAGCAGTTCTTC
TRBJ2-3 TRBV16 TRBD1 . CASSQGTVNADTQYF TGTGCCAGCAGCCAAGGGACAGTAAACGCAGATACGCAGTATTTT
TRBJ1-5 TRBV5-8 TRBD1 . CASSLSWDRVRQPQHF TGTGCCAGCAGCTTGTCTTGGGACAGGGTTAGGCAGCCCCAGCATTTT
TRBJ1-5 TRBV12-3/TRBV12-4 . . CASGSTDRINQPQHF TGTGCCAGCGGATCGACGGACAGAATTAATCAGCCCCAGCATTTT
TRBJ2-1 TRBV4-2 . few CASSQAEGYNEQFF TGTGCCAGCAGCCAAGCGGAGGGTTACAATGAGCAGTTCTTC
TRBJ2-5 TRBV11-2 . few CASSSSGFRAQETQYF TGTGCCAGCAGCTCCAGCGGGTTCAGGGCCCAAGAGACCCAGTACTTC
TRBJ2-2 TRBV20-1 TRBD1 . CSARLPGQGIYTGELFF TGCAGTGCTAGACTTCCGGGACAGGGCATTTACACCGGGGAGCTGTTTTTT
TRBJ1-2 TRBV12-3/TRBV12-4 . many CASSLTRWGGTYGYTF TGTGCCAGCAGTTTGACCCGGTGGGGAGGGACCTATGGCTACACCTTC
TRBJ2-7 TRBV27 . few CASSFAGRAATKQYF TGTGCCAGCAGTTTCGCAGGCAGGGCGGCTACGAAACAGTACTTC
TRBJ2-5 TRBV12-3/TRBV12-4 . many CASSLPAGQETQYF TGTGCCAGCAGTTTACCGGCCGGTCAAGAGACCCAGTACTTC
TRBJ2-3 TRBV7-2 . many CASSLNYDTQYF TGTGCCAGCAGCTTAAACTACGATACGCAGTATTTT
TRBJ2-2 TRBV29-1 TRBD1 few CSADPGGVTGELFF TGCAGCGCAGACCCAGGGGGTGTGACCGGGGAGCTGTTTTTT
TRBJ1-6 TRBV12-3/TRBV12-4 . . CASSSRLLVEPLHF TGTGCCAGCAGTAGCCGCCTCCTAGTTGAGCCCCTCCACTTT
TRBJ2-3 TRBV4-2 . few CASSQDRARGVTDTQYF TGTGCCAGCAGCCAAGATCGAGCTCGAGGGGTCACAGATACGCAGTATTTT
TRBJ2-3 TRBV20-1 . . CSARGRRVTDTQYF TGCAGTGCTAGAGGGAGGCGGGTCACAGATACGCAGTATTTT
TRBJ2-4 TRBV12-3/TRBV12-4 . . CASSLRTLAKNIQYF TGTGCCAGCAGCCTCCGGACGTTGGCTAAAAACATTCAGTACTTC
TRBJ2-3 TRBV3-1 . many CASSQEVSLRTDTQYF TGTGCCAGCAGCCAAGAGGTTAGCTTGAGAACAGATACGCAGTATTTT
TRBJ2-3 TRBV5-1 . . CASSSRRADTQYF TGCGCCAGCAGCTCGAGACGGGCGGATACGCAGTATTTT
TRBJ2-7 TRBV7-8 TRBD2 many CASSLYKIGGRTTYEQYF TGTGCCAGCAGCTTATATAAGATCGGCGGGAGGACTACCTACGAGCAGTACTTC
TRBJ2-4 TRBV7-2 TRBD2 few CASTGTSGMGGNIQYF TGTGCCAGCACCGGGACTAGCGGAATGGGGGGGAACATTCAGTACTTC
TRBJ1-3 TRBV12-3/TRBV12-4 . few CASSTGAAGNTIYF TGTGCCAGCAGTACTGGGGCGGCCGGAAACACCATATATTTT
TRBJ2-2 TRBV10-3 TRBD2 few CATPRGGSMDTGELFF TGTGCCACACCGAGGGGCGGGAGTATGGACACCGGGGAGCTGTTTTTT
TRBJ2-3 TRBV28 . . CASSLSPEQDTQYF TGTGCCAGCAGTTTATCCCCAGAGCAAGATACGCAGTATTTT
TRBJ2-7 TRBV6-2/TRBV6-3 TRBD2 . CASSSLAGGRGEQYF TGTGCCAGCAGTTCCCTAGCGGGAGGACGAGGGGAGCAGTACTTC
TRBJ2-7 TRBV20-1 . . CSALPGHQTYEQYF TGCAGTGCCCTTCCCGGACATCAGACCTACGAGCAGTACTTC